This T cell receptor (beta chain) is drawn from a study of cytomegalovirus exposure and HLA in healthy donors. It was with 60 Vbeta and 13 Jbeta primers that the PCR ran. Clones were read by immunoSEQ multiplex PCR, and TCRdb kept only the in-frame ones, dropping some. In the table there are fewer than 350,000 clones, around nine tenths of which are singletons. Trimming took off 3 bases at V and 4 bases at J, with 12 bases between the two ends. Germline CDR1 reads LNHDA; CDR2 reads SQIVND (reference sequence). The CDR3 extends over 15 amino acids. V usage is TRBV19 and J usage is TRBJ2-2; weak D call: TRBD2 (6 bases). The sample was PBMCs. This TCR was recovered from a young woman in good health and CMV-seronegative. CDR3 loop: CASSMIGGSTGELFF. The DNA for the CDR3 is TGTGCCAGTAGTATGATCGGGGGATCCACCGGGGAGCTGTTTTTT.